These 5 T cell receptor beta chains were sequenced from one sample in a study of shared clonotypes between healthy human individuals. CD45RO-negative, CCR7-positively selected cells formed the naive CD8 fraction, excluding terminally differentiated effector memory CD45RA+ cells. Some clones are missing from TCRdb's copy, which holds only in-frame ones; the method was immunoSEQ multiplex PCR. The sample holds hundreds of thousands of clones, approximately 96% seen once. Material: naive CD8+ T cells sorted from blood. The receptor set was obtained from a woman aged 25 to 45 in good health.

V usage is TRBV7-8 and J usage is TRBJ2-3, with 13 positions matching TRBD2. Germline V gives CDR1 SGHVS, CDR2 FQNEAQ. The CDR3 is 17 residues long. V was pared by 5 bases and J by 4 bases, with 9 bases of the junction left unmatched. CDR3 sequence: CASSTLLAGGGPDTQYF. The CDR3, as DNA: TGTGCCAGCAGCACCCTACTAGCGGGAGGGGGACCAGATACGCAGTATTTT.

This clone turned up a few times. CDR3 sequence (DNA): TGTGCCAGCAGTGATTACTCCTACGAGCAGTACTTC. Translated, it gives CASSDYSYEQYF. V gene TRBV6-1 combines with J gene TRBJ2-7; D uncertain. The CDR3 extends over 12 amino acids. Trimming took off 3 bases at V and 0 bases at J, with 3 bases between the two ends. Germline CDR1 MNHNS, CDR2 SASEGT.

The rearrangement links TRBV13 to TRBJ1-1, with 8 bases lining up with TRBD1. V shed 3 bases, J shed 4 bases, and the junction held 7 bases outside the gene matches. CDR3 length: 15 residues. CDR1 and CDR2 (germline): PRHDT, FYEKMQ (reference sequence). CDR3 coding DNA: TGTGCCAGCAGCTTTGGGACAGGAGGCGGCACTGAAGCTTTCTTT. Amino acid sequence: CASSFGTGGGTEAFF.

The chain recombines TRBV4-1 with TRBJ2-1, with unresolved D. V shed 0 bases and J shed 8 bases, with 5 bases lying between them. From germline, CDR1 is MGHRA and CDR2 YSYEKL. The CDR3 runs 12 residues. The CDR3 bases are TGCGCCAGCAGCCAAGATTTTTATGAGCAGTTCTTC. The encoded protein is CASSQDFYEQFF.

The V gene is TRBV6-1, the J gene TRBJ2-7; D uncertain. With 3 bases removed from V and 4 bases from J, the gap between germline ends came to 13 bases. CDR3 length: 14 amino acids. Germline-derived CDR1 and CDR2 are MNHNS and SASEGT. The CDR3 spells CASSDGIGPYEQYF. In DNA form, the CDR3 reads TGTGCCAGCAGTGATGGTATCGGCCCTTACGAGCAGTACTTC.